A single sample is the source of the 14 T cell receptor beta chains below, sequenced in a study of cytotoxic CD8 clonotypes in ibrutinib-treated CLL. Generated by immunoSEQ multiplex PCR, the TCRdb table keeps only in-frame clones and is missing some. The table has about 310,000 clones, around four fifths seen once. The material was PBMCs, obtained before ibrutinib treatment. The receptors stem from a human donor with chronic lymphocytic leukemia.

The chain joins TRBV28 to TRBJ2-7; 8 bases agree with TRBD2. The junction had 8 bases not matched to a gene; V was cut back by 6 bases and J by 1 base. This CDR3 spans 15 amino acids. The germline V gene has CDR1 MDHEN and CDR2 SYDVKM. The CDR3 spells CASSLSSGSSYEQYF. The CDR3 region has the DNA TGTGCCAGCAGCTTGTCTAGCGGGTCTTCCTACGAGCAGTACTTC.

The chain links TRBV27 to TRBJ1-1; D is unclear. Germline values: CDR1 MNHEY, CDR2 SMNVEV (reference sequence). V lost 2 bases, J lost 1 base, and 5 bases lay in between. This CDR3 is 13 amino acids long. The CDR3 protein is CASSLGKNTEAFF. In DNA, the CDR3 is TGTGCCAGCAGTTTAGGCAAGAACACTGAAGCTTTCTTT.

This clone was found once. This chain links TRBV5-1 with TRBJ2-7; D remains ambiguous. Per germline, CDR1 SGHRS and CDR2 YFSETQ. Trimming pared 0 bases from V and 3 bases from J, leaving 7 bases between. This CDR3 spans 13 amino acids. CDR3 sequence: CASSLDPYYEQYF. The CDR3 DNA reads TGCGCCAGCAGCTTGGATCCATACTACGAGCAGTACTTC.

This clone was seen a handful of times. The chain uses TRBV18 and TRBJ2-5; no reliable D call. Trimming took 3 bases from V and 2 from J, leaving 10 bases between them. CDR1 is KGHSH, CDR2 LQKENI, per germline. This CDR3 is 14 amino acids long. CDR3 in DNA: TGTGCCAGCTCACCGGGGTACGGTCAAGAGACCCAGTACTTC. It specifies CASSPGYGQETQYF.

The chain combines TRBV9 with TRBJ2-7, with 7 bases that match TRBD2. CDR1 and CDR2 from the germline V gene are SGDLS and YYNGEE. This CDR3 is 15 amino acids long. J was trimmed by 2 bases and V by 0 bases; bases with no gene match: 5. The CDR3 reads CASSVDSGTAYEQYF. CDR3 in DNA: TGTGCCAGCAGCGTAGACAGCGGGACCGCCTACGAGCAGTACTTC.

V and J are TRBV4-1 and TRBJ2-2; weak D call: TRBD1 (5 bases). The CDR3 consists of 13 residues. Germline V gives CDR1 MGHRA, CDR2 YSYEKL. V gave up 6 bases and J gave up 5 bases, with 10 bases separating them. In DNA, the CDR3 is TGCGCCAGCAGAGTTCAGGGTACCGGGGAGCTGTTTTTT. Its protein product is CASRVQGTGELFF.

This clone was observed once. V gene TRBV2 combines with J gene TRBJ2-7; 8 bases align to TRBD1. The trim removed 7 bases at V and 2 bases at J, leaving 10 bases unmatched. The CDR3 runs to 15 residues. Germline loops: CDR1 SNHLY, CDR2 FYNNEI. The CDR3: CASNLSGTGPYEQYF. CDR3 sequence (DNA): TGTGCCAGCAACCTGTCCGGGACAGGACCCTACGAGCAGTACTTC.

The V call is TRBV5-6, the J call TRBJ2-7; TRBD2 aligns across 13 bases. In germline, CDR1 is SGHDT, CDR2 YYEEEE. The CDR3 consists of 15 residues. With V trimmed by 5 bases and J by 5 bases, 7 bases remained unmatched. CDR3 bases: TGTGCCAGCAGATACGGACTAGCGGGAGTCCACGAGCAGTACTTC. Amino acid sequence: CASRYGLAGVHEQYF.

CDR3 DNA sequence: TGTGCCTGGAGTGCAACGGGACCTTACGAGCAGTACTTC. This sequence encodes CAWSATGPYEQYF. The chain combines TRBV30 with TRBJ2-7; D possibly uses TRBD1 or TRBD2 (5 bases each). CDR1 and CDR2 from the germline V gene are GTSNPN and SVGIG (reference sequence). The V and J ends lost 1 base and 4 bases respectively, with 11 bases between them. This CDR3 comprises 13 residues.

The J gene is TRBJ2-7, the V gene TRBV27; 9 bases align to TRBD1. The length of the CDR3 is 12 residues. The V segment lost 6 bases and the J segment 3 bases; nucleotides outside the gene matches: 0. In germline, CDR1 is MNHEY, CDR2 SMNVEV (reference sequence). The CDR3 is CASRTGGYEQYF. As DNA, the CDR3 is TGTGCCAGCAGGACAGGGGGCTACGAGCAGTACTTC.

The CDR3 bases are TGTGCCAGCAAGGGACTAGCGGCACCTTTATCAAATGAGCAGTTCTTC. It yields the protein CASKGLAAPLSNEQFF. This sequence joins TRBV2 and TRBJ2-1; 11 nucleotides align to TRBD2. Germline CDR1 is SNHLY and CDR2 is FYNNEI. The CDR3 has 16 residues. V lost 7 bases, J lost 7 bases, and 12 bases stayed unmatched. The entire variable domain, with the rest obtained from reference TRBV2 and TRBJ2-1, is as follows: EPEVTQTPSHQVTQMGQEVILRCVPISNHLYFYWYRQILGQKVEFLVSFYNNEISEKSEIFDDQFSVERPDGSNFTLKIRSTKLEDSAMYFCASKGLAAPLSNEQFFGPGTRLTVL.

This clone occurred once. The CDR3 DNA follows: TGTGCCAGCAGCCAAGGTTCAGCCCGGGAGCTGTTTTTT. Amino acids: CASSQGSARELFF. The V call is TRBV4-2, the J call TRBJ2-2; D gene uncertain. The CDR3 is made up of 13 amino acids. Germline values: CDR1 LGHNA, CDR2 YNFKEQ. V was clipped by 1 base and J by 9 bases, with 9 bases between them.

This clone was picked up a small number of times. It is unclear where the CDR3 begins or ends on the DNA, so no DNA is shown, and the CDR3 is as TCRdb lists it. The chain is built from TRBV5-5 and TRBJ2-7; the table gives TRBD2 as D, unverified against the DNA. The germline V gene encodes CDR1 SGHKS and CDR2 YYEKEE (reference sequence). The CDR3 has 15 amino acids, counting both end residues. The CDR3 spells CASSLVGSGAPHAYF.

The chain couples TRBV9 to TRBJ2-1; 7 positions match TRBD2. Germline V CDR1 and CDR2: SGDLS, YYNGEE. V gave up 0 bases and J gave up 10 bases; unmatched junction bases: 10. The CDR3 length is 15 residues. The CDR3 DNA is TGTGCCAGCAGCGTAGGGGCTAGCGGTGACGAAGAGCAGTTCTTC. Its translation: CASSVGASGDEEQFF.